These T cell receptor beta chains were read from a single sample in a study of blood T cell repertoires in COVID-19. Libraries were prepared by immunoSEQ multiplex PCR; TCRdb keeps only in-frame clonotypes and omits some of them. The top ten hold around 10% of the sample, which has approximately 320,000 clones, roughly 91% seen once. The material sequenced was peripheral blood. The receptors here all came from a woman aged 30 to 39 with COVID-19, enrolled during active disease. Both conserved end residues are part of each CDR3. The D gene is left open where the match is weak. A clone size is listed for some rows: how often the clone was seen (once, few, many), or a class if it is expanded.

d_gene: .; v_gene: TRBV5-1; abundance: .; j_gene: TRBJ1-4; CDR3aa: CASSPRGATIEKLFF; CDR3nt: TGCGCCAGCAGTCCCCGGGGGGCCACAATTGAAAAACTGTTTTTT
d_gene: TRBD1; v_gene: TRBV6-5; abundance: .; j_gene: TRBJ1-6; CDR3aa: CASSYDRGGNSPLHF; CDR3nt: TGTGCCAGCAGTTACGACAGGGGTGGGAATTCACCCCTCCACTTT
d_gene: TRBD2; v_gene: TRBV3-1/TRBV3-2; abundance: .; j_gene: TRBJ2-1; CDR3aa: CASSSGLGPYNEQFF; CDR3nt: TGTGCCAGCAGCTCGGGACTAGGACCCTACAATGAGCAGTTCTTC
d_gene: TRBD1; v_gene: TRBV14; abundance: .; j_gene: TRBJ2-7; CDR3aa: CASSLGQINYEQYF; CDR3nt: TGTGCCAGCAGCTTGGGACAGATCAACTACGAGCAGTACTTC
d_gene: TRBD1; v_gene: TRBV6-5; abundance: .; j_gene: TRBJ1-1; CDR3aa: CASRSRTGVTEAFF; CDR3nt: TGTGCCAGCAGATCCCGGACAGGAGTCACTGAAGCTTTCTTT
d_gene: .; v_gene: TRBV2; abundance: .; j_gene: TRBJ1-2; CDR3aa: CASSVEGGIGYTF; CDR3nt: TGTGCCAGCAGTGTTGAGGGGGGGATTGGCTACACCTTC
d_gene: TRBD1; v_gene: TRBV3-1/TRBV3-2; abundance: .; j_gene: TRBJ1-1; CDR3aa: CASSQGPGGGEAFF; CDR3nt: TGTGCCAGCAGCCAGGGCCCCGGAGGGGGCGAGGCTTTCTTT
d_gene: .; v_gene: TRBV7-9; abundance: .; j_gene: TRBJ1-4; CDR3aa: CASSSAGATNEKLFF; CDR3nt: TGTGCCAGCAGCTCCGCGGGGGCAACTAATGAAAAACTGTTTTTT
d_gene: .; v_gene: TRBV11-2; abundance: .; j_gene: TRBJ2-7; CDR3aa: CASSSLGAGAYEQYF; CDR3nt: TGTGCCAGCAGTTCCCTAGGGGCAGGGGCCTACGAGCAGTACTTC
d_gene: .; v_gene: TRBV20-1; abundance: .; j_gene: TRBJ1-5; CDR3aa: CSASPSYSNQPQHF; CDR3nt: TGCAGTGCTAGTCCCAGTTATAGCAATCAGCCCCAGCATTTT
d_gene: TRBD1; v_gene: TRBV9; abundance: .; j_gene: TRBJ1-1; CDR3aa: CASSGDRGFMNTEAFF; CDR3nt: TGTGCCAGCAGCGGGGACAGGGGTTTCATGAACACTGAAGCTTTCTTT
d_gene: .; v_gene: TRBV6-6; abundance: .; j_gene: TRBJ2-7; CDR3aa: CASTSGDYEQYF; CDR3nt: TGTGCCAGCACCTCAGGGGACTACGAGCAGTACTTC
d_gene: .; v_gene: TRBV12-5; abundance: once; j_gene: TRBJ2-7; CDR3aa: CASGLEEGQEQYF; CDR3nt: TGTGCTAGTGGTTTGGAAGAGGGTCAGGAGCAGTACTTC
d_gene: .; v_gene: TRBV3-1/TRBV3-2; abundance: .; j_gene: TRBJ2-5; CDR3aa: CASSQDPPYYPENTQYF; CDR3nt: TGTGCCAGCAGCCAAGATCCCCCTTACTACCCAGAAAATACCCAGTACTTC
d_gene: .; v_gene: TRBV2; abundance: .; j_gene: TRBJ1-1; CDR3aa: CASSELDSLEAFF; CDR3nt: TGTGCCAGCAGTGAACTGGACTCCCTTGAAGCTTTCTTT
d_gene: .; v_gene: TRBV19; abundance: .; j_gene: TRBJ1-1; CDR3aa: CASSGGIGSPEAFF; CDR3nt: TGTGCCAGTAGTGGGGGGATCGGTAGCCCTGAAGCTTTCTTT
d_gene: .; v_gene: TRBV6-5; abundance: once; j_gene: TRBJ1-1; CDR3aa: CASSLGDTNTEAFF; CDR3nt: TGTGCCAGCAGTCTAGGGGACACCAACACTGAAGCTTTCTTT
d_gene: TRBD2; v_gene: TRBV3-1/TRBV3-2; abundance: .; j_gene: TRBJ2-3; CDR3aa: CASSLGLAGRSTDTQYF; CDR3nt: TGTGCCAGCAGCCTGGGGCTAGCGGGTAGAAGCACAGATACGCAGTATTTT
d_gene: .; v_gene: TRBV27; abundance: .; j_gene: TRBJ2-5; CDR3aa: CASSAGAPQETQYF; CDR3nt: TGTGCCAGCAGTGCAGGGGCCCCCCAAGAGACCCAGTACTTC
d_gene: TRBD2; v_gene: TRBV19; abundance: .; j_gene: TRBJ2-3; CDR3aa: CASSTRQWGSGGSTDTQYF; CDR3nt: TGTGCCAGTAGTACCCGCCAGTGGGGTAGCGGGGGGAGCACAGATACGCAGTATTTT
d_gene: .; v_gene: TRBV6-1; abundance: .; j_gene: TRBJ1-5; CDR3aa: CASSEVGLYQPQHF; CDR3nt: TGTGCCAGCAGTGAAGTCGGGTTGTATCAGCCCCAGCATTTT
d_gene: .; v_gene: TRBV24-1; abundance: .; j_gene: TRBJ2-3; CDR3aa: CATSDGGRAYLSTDTQYF; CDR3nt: TGTGCCACCAGCGATGGCGGCAGGGCTTATCTCTCCACAGATACGCAGTATTTT
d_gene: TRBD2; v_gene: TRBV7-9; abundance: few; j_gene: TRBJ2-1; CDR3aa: CASRERGGRTYNEQFF; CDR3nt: TGTGCCAGCAGAGAACGGGGGGGCCGGACCTACAATGAGCAGTTCTTC
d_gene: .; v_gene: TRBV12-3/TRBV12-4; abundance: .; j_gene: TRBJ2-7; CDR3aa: CASSSELDEQYF; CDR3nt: TGTGCCAGCAGTTCCGAACTGGACGAGCAGTACTTC
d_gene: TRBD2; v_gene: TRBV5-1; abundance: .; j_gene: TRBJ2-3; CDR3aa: CASSLTSGGATDTQYF; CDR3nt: TGCGCCAGCAGCTTGACTAGCGGGGGGGCAACAGATACGCAGTATTTT
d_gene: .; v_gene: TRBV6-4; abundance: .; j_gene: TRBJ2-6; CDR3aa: CASRALGEAGANVLTF; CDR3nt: TGTGCCAGCAGAGCCTTAGGGGAAGCTGGGGCCAACGTCCTGACTTTC
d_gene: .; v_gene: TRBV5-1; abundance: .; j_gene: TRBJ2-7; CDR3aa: CASSLLTGAEQYF; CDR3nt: TGCGCCAGCAGCTTGCTTACTGGGGCCGAGCAGTACTTC
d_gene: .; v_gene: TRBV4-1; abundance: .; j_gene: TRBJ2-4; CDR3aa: CASSQDGGDQYF; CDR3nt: TGCGCCAGCAGCCAAGATGGAGGGGATCAGTACTTC
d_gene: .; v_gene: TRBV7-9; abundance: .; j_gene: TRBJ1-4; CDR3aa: CASSVGQRNEKLFF; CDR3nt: TGTGCCAGCAGCGTTGGACAGAGAAATGAAAAACTGTTTTTT
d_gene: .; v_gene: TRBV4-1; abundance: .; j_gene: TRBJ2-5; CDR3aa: CASSQTGSGETQYF; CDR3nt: TGCGCCAGCAGCCAAACAGGGTCGGGGGAGACCCAGTACTTC
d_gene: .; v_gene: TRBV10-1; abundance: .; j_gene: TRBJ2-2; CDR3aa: CASSGTTETGELFF; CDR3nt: TGCGCCAGCAGTGGGACGACAGAGACCGGGGAGCTGTTTTTT
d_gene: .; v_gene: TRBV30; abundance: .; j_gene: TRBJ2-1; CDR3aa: CAWSVQGGAGNEQFF; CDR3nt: TGTGCCTGGAGTGTACAAGGGGGCGCGGGAAATGAGCAGTTCTTC
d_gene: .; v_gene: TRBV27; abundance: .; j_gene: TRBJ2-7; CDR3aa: CASSSTSLTGKVGEQYF; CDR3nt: TGTGCCAGCAGTTCGACCTCTCTTACAGGGAAGGTAGGCGAGCAGTACTTC
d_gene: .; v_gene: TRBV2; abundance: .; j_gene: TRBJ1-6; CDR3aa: CASMYEAYNSPLHF; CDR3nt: TGTGCCAGCATGTATGAGGCCTATAATTCACCCCTCCACTTT
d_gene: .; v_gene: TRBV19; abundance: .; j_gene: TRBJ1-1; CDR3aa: CASIIIGEGRETEAFF; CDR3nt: TGTGCCAGTATCATTATTGGGGAGGGGCGGGAGACTGAAGCTTTCTTT
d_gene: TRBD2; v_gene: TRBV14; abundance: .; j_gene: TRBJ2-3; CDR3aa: CASSQDTSGGDTQYF; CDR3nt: TGTGCCAGCAGCCAAGATACTAGCGGGGGGGATACGCAGTATTTT
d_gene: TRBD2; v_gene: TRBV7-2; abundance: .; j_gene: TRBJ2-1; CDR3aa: CASSLLAGNNEQFF; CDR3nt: TGTGCCAGCAGCTTGCTAGCGGGGAACAATGAGCAGTTCTTC
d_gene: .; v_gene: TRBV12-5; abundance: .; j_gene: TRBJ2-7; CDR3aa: CASGLTSASSYEQYF; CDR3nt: TGTGCTAGTGGTTTGACCAGCGCTAGCTCCTACGAGCAGTACTTC
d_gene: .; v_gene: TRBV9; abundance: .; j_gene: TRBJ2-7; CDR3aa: CASSVGRGAGTDNEQYF; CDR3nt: TGTGCCAGCAGCGTAGGGCGGGGGGCGGGGACAGACAACGAGCAGTACTTC
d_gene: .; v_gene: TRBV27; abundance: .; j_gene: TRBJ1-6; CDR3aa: CASSFRSSPLHF; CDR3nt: TGTGCCAGCAGTTTTAGATCCTCACCCCTCCACTTT
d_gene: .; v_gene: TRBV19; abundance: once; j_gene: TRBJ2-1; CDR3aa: CASSIDSGGTANEQFF; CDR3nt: TGTGCCAGTAGTATAGACTCTGGGGGGACGGCCAATGAGCAGTTCTTC
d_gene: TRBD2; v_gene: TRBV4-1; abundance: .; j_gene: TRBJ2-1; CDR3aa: CASSQGPGMWTRAYNEQFF; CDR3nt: TGCGCCAGCAGCCAAGGCCCAGGGATGTGGACTAGAGCGTACAATGAGCAGTTCTTC
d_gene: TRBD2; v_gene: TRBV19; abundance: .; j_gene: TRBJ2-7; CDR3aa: CASSSGGFRYF; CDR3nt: TGTGCCAGTTCTAGCGGGGGTTTCAGGTACTTC
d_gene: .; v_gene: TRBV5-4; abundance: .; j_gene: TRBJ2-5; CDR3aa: CASSIAHQETQYF; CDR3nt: TGTGCCAGCAGCATAGCACACCAAGAGACCCAGTACTTC
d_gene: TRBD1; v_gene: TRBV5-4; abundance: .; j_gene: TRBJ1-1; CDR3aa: CASSRRQGSTEAFF; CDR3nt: TGTGCCAGCAGCCGCCGACAGGGTAGCACTGAAGCTTTCTTT